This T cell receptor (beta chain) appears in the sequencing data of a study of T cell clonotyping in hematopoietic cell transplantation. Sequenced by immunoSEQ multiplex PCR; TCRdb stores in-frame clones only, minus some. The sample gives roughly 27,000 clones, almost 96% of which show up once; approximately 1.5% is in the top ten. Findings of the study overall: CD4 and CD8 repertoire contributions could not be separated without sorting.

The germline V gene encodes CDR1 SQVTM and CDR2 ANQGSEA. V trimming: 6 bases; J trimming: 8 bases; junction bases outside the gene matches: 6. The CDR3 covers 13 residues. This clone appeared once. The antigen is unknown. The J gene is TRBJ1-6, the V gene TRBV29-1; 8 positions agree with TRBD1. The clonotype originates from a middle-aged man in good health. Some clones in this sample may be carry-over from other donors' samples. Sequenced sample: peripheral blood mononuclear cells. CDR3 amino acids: CSVGQGADSPLHF. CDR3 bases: TGCAGCGTCGGGCAGGGGGCCGATTCACCCCTCCACTTT. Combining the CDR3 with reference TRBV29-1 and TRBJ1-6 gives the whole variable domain SAVISQKPSRDICQRGTSLTIQCQVDSQVTMMFWYRQQPGQSLTLIATANQGSEATYESGFVIDKFPISRPNLTFSTLTVSNMSPEDSSIYLCSVGQGADSPLHFGNGTRLTVT.